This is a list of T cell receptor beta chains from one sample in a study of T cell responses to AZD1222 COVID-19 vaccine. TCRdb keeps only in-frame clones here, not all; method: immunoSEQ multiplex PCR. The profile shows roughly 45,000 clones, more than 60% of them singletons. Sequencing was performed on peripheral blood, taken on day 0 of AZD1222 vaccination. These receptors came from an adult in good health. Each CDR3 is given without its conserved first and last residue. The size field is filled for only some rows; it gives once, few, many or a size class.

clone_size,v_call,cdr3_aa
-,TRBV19,ASSIGGVDYEQY
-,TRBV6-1,ASSDRIYGYT
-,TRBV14,ASSQRTGTTVSYEQY
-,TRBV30,AWSVQGGPNTGELF
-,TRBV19,ASSPDSYGYT
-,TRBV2,ASNRDNQPQH
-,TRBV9,ASSGSSGRALDEQF
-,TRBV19,ASSSATTSNYGYT
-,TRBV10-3,AISEGRRSSYNSPLH
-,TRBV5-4,ASRPAGTANTGELF
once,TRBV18,ASSPGLAGIGEQY
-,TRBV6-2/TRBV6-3,ASSSSAGEAF
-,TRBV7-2,ASSLDLYEQY
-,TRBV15,ATSRGWGSGASNEKLF
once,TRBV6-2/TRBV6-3,ASSYRGRGVRNQPQH
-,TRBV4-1,ASSQGGSGGTDTQY
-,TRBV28,ASRLQGAGELF
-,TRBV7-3,ASSLKQGFRNEQY
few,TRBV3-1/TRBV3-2,ASGGGVGTGELF
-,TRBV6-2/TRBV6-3,ASSAHLGRGEKLF
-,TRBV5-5,ASTGGGLTYEQY
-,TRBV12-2,ASRLDASGNNIRGDTEAF